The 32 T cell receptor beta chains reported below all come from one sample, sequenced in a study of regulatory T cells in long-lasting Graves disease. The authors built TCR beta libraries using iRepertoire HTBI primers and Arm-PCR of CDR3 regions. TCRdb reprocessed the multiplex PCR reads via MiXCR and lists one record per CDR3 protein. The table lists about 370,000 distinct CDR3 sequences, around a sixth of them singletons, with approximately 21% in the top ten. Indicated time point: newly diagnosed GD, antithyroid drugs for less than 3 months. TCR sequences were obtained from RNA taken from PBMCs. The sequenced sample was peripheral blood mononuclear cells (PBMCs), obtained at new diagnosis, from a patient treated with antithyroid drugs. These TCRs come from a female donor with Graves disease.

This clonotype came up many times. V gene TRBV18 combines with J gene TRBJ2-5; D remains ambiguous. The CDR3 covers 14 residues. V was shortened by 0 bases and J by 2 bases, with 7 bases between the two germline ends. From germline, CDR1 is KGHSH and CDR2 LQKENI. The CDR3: CASSPPNSQETQYF. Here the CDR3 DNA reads TGTGCCAGCTCACCACCGAACAGTCAAGAGACCCAGTACTTC.

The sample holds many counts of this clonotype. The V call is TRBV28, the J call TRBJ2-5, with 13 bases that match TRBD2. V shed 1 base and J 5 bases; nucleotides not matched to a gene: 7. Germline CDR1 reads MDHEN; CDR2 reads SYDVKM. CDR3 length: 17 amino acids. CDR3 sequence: CASSLLGLAGFGETQYF. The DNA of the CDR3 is TGTGCCAGCAGTTTATTGGGACTAGCGGGATTTGGGGAGACCCAGTACTTC.

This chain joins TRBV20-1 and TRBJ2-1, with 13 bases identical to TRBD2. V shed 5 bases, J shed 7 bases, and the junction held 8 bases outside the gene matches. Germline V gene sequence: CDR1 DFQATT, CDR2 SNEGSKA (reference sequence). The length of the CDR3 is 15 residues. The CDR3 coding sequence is TGCAGTGCTCACCCTACTAGCGGGAGGGTGAATGAGCAGTTCTTC. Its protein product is CSAHPTSGRVNEQFF.

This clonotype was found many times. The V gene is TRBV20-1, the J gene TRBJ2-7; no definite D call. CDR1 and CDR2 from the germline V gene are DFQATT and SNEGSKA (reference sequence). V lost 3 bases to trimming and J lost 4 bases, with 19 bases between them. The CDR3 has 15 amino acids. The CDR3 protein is CSASILPGPPYEQYF. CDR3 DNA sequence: TGCAGTGCTAGTATCCTTCCGGGTCCCCCGTACGAGCAGTACTTC.

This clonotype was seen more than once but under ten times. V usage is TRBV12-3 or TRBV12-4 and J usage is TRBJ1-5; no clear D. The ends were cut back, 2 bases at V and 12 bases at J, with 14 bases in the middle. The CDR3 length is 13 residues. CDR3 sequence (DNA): TGTGCCAGCAGTTTATCCCCACTCGACGGCCAGCATTTT. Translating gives CASSLSPLDGQHF.

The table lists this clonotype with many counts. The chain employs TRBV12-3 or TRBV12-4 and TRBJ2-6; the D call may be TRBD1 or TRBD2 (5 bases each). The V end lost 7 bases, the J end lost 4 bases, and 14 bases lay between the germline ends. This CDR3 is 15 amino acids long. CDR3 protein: CASKRGVSGANVLTF. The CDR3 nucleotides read TGTGCCAGCAAACGAGGGGTGTCCGGGGCCAACGTCCTGACTTTC.

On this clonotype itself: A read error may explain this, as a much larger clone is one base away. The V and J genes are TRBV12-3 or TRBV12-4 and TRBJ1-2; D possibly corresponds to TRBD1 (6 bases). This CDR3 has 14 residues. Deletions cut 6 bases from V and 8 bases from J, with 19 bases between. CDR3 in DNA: TGTGCCAGCAGCCTTGGACAGAGCAGTTTGGGCTACACCTTC. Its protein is CASSLGQSSLGYTF.

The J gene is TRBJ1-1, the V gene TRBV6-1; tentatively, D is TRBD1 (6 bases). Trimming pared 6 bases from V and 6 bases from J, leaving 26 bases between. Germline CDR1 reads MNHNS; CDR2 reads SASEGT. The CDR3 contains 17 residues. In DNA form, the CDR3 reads TGTGCCAGCAGGGTTTCCTCGGGGGGGCGCTTTGGCCCTGAAGCTTTCTTT. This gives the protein CASRVSSGGRFGPEAFF.

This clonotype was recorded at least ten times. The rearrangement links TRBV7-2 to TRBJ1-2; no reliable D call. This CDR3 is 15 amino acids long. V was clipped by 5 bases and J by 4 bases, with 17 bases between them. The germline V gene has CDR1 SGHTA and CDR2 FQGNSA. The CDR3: CASSPYPQSLYGYTF. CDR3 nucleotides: TGTGCCAGCAGCCCCTATCCCCAGTCACTCTATGGCTACACCTTC.

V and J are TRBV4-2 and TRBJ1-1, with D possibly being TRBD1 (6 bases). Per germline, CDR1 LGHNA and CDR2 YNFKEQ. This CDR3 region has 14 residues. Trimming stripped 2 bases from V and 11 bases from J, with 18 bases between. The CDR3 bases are TGTGCCAGCAGCCAACCGGCGTCAGGGGTGGGTGCTTTCTTT. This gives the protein CASSQPASGVGAFF.

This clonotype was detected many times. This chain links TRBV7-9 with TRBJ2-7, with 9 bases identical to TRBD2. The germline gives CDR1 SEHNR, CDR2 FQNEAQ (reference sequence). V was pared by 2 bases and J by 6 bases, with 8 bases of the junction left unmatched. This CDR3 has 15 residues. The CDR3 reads CASSLTLAGFGEQYF. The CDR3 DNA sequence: TGTGCCAGCAGCTTAACCCTAGCGGGATTCGGCGAGCAGTACTTC.

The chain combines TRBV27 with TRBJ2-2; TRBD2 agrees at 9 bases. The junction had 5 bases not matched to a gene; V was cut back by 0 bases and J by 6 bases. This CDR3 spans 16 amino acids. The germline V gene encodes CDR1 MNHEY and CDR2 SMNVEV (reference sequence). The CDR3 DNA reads TGTGCCAGCAGTTTATCTGGGACTAGCTCCGCCGGGGAGCTGTTTTTT. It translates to CASSLSGTSSAGELFF.

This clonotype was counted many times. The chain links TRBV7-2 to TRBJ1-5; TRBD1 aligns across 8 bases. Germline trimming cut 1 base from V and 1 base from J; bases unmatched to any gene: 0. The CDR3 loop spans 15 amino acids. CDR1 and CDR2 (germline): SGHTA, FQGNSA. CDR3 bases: TGTGCCAGCAGCTTAGACAGGGGGAGCAATCAGCCCCAGCATTTT. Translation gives CASSLDRGSNQPQHF. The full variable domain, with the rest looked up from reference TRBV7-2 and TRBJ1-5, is GAGVSQSPSNKVTEKGKDVELRCDPISGHTALYWYRQSLGQGLEFLIYFQGNSAPDKSGLPSDRFSAERTGGSVSTLTIQRTQQEDSAVYLCASSLDRGSNQPQHFGDGTRLSIL.

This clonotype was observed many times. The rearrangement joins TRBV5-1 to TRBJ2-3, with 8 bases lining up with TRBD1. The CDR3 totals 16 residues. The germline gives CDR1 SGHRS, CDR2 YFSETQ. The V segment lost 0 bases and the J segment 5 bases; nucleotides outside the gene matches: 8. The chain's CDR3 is CASSLESDRVGDTQYF. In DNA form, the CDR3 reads TGCGCCAGCAGCTTGGAATCGGACAGGGTAGGAGATACGCAGTATTTT.

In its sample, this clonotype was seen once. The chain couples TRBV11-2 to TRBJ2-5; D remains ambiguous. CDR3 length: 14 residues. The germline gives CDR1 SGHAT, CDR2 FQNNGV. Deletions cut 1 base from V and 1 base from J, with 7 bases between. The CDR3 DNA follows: TGTGCCAGCAGCTTAGGGTCCAGCCAAGAGACCCAGTACTTC. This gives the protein CASSLGSSQETQYF.

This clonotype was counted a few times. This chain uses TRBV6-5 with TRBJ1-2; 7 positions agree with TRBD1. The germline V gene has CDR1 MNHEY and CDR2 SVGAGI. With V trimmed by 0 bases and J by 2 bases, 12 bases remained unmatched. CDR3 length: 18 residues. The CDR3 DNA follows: TGTGCCAGCAGTTACTCGATGCTGGACAGGAACGGAAACTATGGCTACACCTTC. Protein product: CASSYSMLDRNGNYGYTF.

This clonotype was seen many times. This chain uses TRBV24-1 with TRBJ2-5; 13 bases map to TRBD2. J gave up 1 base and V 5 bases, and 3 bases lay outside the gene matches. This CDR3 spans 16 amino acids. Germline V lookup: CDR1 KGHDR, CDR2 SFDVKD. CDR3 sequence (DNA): TGTGCCACCAGTGGCGGGACTAGCGGGATCCAAGAGACCCAGTACTTC. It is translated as CATSGGTSGIQETQYF.

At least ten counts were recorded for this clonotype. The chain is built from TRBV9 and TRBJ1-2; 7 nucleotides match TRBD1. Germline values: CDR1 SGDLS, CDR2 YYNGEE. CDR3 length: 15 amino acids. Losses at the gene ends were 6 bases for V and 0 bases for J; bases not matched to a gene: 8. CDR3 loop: CASTPGGTTNYGYTF. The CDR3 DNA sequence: TGTGCCAGCACGCCAGGGGGGACCACTAACTATGGCTACACCTTC.

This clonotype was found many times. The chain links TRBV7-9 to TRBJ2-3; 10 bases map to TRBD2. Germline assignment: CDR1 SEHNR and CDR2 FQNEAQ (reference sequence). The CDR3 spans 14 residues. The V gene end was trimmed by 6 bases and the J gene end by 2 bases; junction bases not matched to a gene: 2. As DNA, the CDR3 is TGTGCCAGCAGGACTAGCGGGTTCACAGATACGCAGTATTTT. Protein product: CASRTSGFTDTQYF.

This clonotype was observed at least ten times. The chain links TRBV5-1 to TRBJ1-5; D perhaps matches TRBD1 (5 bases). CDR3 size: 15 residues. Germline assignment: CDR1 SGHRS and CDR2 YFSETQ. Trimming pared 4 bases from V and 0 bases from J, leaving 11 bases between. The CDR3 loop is CASSLTGSSNQPQHF. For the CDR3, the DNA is TGCGCCAGCAGCCTTACAGGAAGTAGCAATCAGCCCCAGCATTTT.

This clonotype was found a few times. The chain's CDR3 is CASSSPGVYNGGYTF. The CDR3 coding sequence is TGTGCCAGCAGCTCCCCCGGGGTCTATAATGGGGGCTACACCTTC. V and J are TRBV7-9 and TRBJ1-2; D unclear. From germline, CDR1 is SEHNR and CDR2 FQNEAQ (reference sequence). CDR3 length: 15 residues. The ends were cut back, 4 bases at V and 8 bases at J, with 20 bases in the middle.

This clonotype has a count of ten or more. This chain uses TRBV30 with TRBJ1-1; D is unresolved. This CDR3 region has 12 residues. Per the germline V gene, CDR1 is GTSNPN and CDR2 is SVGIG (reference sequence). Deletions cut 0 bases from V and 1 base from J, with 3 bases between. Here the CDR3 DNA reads TGTGCCTGGAGTGTCCCGAACACTGAAGCTTTCTTT. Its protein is CAWSVPNTEAFF. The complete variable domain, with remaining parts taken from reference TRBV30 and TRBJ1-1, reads SQTIHQWPATLVQPVGSPLSLECTVEGTSNPNLYWYRQAAGRGLQLLFYSVGIGQISSEVPQNLSASRPQDRQFILSSKKLLLSDSGFYLCAWSVPNTEAFFGQGTRLTVV.

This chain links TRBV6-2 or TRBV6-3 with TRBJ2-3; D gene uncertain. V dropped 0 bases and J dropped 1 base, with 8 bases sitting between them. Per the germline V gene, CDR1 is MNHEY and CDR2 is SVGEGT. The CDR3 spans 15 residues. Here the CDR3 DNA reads TGTGCCAGCAGTTACTCCGGCATCGGCACAGATACGCAGTATTTT. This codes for CASSYSGIGTDTQYF.

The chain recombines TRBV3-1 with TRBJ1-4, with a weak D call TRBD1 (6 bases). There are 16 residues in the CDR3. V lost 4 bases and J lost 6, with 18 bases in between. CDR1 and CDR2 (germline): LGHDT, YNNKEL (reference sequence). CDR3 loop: CASSLTRGLQDEKLFF. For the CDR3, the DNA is TGTGCCAGCAGCCTCACACGGGGGCTGCAGGATGAAAAACTGTTTTTT.

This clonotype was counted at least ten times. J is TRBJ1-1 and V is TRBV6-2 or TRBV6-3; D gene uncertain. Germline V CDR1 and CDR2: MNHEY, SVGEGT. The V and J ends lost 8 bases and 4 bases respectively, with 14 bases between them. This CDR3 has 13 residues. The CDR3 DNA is TGTGCCAGCGGCCAATTTCGGGGCACTGAAGCTTTCTTT. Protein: CASGQFRGTEAFF.

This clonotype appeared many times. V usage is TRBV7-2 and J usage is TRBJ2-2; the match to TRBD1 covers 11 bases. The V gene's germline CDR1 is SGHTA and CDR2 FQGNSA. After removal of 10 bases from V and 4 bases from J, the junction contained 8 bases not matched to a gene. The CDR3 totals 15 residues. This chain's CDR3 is CANAGDRGVTGELFF. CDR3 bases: TGTGCCAACGCGGGGGACAGGGGGGTCACCGGGGAGCTGTTTTTT.

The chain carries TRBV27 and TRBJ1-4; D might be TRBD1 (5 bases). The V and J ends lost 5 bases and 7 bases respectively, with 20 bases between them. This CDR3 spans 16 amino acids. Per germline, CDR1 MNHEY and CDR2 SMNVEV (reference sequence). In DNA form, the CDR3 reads TGTGCCAGCAGTCCCCATTTAGTGGGGCTAGTTGAAAAACTGTTTTTT. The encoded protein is CASSPHLVGLVEKLFF.

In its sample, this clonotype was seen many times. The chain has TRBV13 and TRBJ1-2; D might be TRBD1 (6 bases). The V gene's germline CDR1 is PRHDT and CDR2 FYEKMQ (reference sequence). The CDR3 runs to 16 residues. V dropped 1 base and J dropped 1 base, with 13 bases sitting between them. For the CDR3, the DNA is TGTGCCAGCAGCTTAGCTGGGGGGACAAATAACTATGGCTACACCTTC. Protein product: CASSLAGGTNNYGYTF.

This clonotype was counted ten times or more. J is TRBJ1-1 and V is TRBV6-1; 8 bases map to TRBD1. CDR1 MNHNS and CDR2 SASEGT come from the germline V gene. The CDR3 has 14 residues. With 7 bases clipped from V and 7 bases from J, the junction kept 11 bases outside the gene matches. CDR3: CASIPQGGVGEAFF. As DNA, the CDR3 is TGTGCCAGCATTCCACAGGGGGGGGTAGGTGAAGCTTTCTTT.

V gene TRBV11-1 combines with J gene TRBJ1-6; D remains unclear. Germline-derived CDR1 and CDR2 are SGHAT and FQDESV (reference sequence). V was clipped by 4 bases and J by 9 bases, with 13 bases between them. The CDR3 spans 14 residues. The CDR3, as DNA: TGTGCCAGCAGCTCAGCTCCTTCTGGTTCACCCCTCCACTTT. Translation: CASSSAPSGSPLHF.

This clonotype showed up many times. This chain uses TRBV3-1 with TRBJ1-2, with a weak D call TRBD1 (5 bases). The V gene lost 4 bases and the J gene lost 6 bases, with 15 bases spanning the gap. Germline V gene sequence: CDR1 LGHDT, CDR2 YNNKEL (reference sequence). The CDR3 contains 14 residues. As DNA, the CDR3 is TGTGCCAGCAGCCCAGCAGCGGGGACCCATGGCTACACCTTC. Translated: CASSPAAGTHGYTF.

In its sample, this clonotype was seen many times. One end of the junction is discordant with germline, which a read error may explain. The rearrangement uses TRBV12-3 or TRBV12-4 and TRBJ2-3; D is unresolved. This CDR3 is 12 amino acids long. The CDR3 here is CASSPLGDTQYF. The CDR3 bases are TGCGCCAGCAGCCCCCTTGGCGATACGCAGTATTTT.